Detailed here is one T cell receptor beta chain. The data stem from a study of OX40 agonist ivuxolimab in advanced cancers. CDR1 and CDR2 (germline): MNHNY, SVGAGI (reference sequence). Between the trimmed V and J ends, which lost 6 bases and 2 bases, there was a span of 14 bases. The CDR3 is made up of 14 amino acids. Assay used: immunoSEQ multiplex PCR; TCRdb lists only in-frame clones, some missing. The sample contains 60,000 to 85,000 clones, 84% of which appear only once. V and J are TRBV6-6 and TRBJ2-7; D gene unclear. The starting material was CD4+ or CD8+ T cells sorted from blood, obtained in a trial of the OX40 agonist ivuxolimab. The TCR was taken from an adult with an advanced solid tumor such as melanoma, head and neck, liver or kidney cancer. In DNA form, the CDR3 reads TGTGCCAGCAGCCGCCTCGGACGGACCTACGAGCAGTACTTC. This codes for CASSRLGRTYEQYF.